This T cell receptor beta chain was obtained from a study of T cell changes during pregnancy in multiple sclerosis. Trimming left V 2 bases short and J 7 bases short, with 12 bases between. Per the germline V gene, CDR1 is LGHNA and CDR2 is YNFKEQ. CDR3 length equals 14 residues. Sequencing was performed with immunoSEQ multiplex PCR; in TCRdb, only in-frame clones are kept and a portion is missing. The sample holds about 57,000 clones, under 95% seen once. The starting material was CD4+ T cells from peripheral blood mononuclear cells, obtained in the second trimester of pregnancy. This TCR came from a female donor with multiple sclerosis, enrolled in a pregnancy study. The V call is TRBV4-2, the J call TRBJ1-5; the D gene is possibly TRBD1 (5 bases). Here the CDR3 DNA reads TGTGCCAGCAGCCAACTCAGGGCAGGGCAGCCCCAGCATTTT. It translates to CASSQLRAGQPQHF.